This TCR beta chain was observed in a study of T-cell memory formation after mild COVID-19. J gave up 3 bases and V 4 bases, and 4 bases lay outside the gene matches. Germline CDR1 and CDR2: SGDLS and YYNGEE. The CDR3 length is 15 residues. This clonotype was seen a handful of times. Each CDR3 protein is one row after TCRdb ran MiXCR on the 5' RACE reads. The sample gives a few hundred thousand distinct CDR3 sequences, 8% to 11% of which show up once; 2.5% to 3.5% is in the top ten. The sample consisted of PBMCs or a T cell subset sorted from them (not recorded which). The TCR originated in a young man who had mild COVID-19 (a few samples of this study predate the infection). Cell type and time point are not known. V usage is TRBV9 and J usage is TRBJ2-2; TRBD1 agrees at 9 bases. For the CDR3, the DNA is TGTGCCAGCAGCTTCGACAGGGGGGACACCGGGGAGCTGTTTTTT. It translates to CASSFDRGDTGELFF.